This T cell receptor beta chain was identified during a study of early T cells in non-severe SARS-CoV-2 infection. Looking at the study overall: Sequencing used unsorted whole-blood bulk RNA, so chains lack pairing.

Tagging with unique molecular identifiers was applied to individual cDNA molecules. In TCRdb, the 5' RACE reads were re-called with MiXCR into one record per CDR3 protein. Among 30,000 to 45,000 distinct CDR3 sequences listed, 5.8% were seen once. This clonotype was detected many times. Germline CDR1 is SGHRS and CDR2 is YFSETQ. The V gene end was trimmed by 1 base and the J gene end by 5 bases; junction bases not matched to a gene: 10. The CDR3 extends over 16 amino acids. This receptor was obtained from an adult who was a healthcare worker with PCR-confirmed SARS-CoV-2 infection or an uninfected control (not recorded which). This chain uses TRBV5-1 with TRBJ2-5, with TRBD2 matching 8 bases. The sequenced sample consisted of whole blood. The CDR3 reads CASSLSGLDVVETQYF. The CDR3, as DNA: TGCGCCAGCAGCTTGTCGGGACTAGACGTAGTCGAGACCCAGTACTTC. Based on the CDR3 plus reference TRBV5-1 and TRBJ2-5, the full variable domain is KAGVTQTPRYLIKTRGQQVTLSCSPISGHRSVSWYQQTPGQGLQFLFEYFSETQRNKGNFPGRFSGRQFSNSRSEMNVSTLELGDSALYLCASSLSGLDVVETQYFGPGTRLLVL.